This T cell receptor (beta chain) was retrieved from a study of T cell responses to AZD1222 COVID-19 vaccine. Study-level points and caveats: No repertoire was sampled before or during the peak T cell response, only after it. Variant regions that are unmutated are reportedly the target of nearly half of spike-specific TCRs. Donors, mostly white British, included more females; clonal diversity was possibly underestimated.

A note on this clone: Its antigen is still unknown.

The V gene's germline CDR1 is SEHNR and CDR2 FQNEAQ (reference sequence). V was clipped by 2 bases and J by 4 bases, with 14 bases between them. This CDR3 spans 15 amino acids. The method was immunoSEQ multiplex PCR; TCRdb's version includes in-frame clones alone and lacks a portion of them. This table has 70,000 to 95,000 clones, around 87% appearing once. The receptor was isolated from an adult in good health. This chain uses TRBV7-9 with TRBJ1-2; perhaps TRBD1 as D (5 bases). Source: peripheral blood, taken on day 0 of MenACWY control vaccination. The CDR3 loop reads CASSLSFDRLYGYTF. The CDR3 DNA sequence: TGTGCCAGCAGCTTAAGTTTTGACAGACTCTATGGCTACACCTTC. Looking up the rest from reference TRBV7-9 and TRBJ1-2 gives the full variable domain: DTGVSQNPRHKITKRGQNVTFRCDPISEHNRLYWYRQTLGQGPEFLTYFQNEAQLEKSRLLSDRFSAERPKGSFSTLEIQRTEQGDSAMYLCASSLSFDRLYGYTFGSGTRLTVV.